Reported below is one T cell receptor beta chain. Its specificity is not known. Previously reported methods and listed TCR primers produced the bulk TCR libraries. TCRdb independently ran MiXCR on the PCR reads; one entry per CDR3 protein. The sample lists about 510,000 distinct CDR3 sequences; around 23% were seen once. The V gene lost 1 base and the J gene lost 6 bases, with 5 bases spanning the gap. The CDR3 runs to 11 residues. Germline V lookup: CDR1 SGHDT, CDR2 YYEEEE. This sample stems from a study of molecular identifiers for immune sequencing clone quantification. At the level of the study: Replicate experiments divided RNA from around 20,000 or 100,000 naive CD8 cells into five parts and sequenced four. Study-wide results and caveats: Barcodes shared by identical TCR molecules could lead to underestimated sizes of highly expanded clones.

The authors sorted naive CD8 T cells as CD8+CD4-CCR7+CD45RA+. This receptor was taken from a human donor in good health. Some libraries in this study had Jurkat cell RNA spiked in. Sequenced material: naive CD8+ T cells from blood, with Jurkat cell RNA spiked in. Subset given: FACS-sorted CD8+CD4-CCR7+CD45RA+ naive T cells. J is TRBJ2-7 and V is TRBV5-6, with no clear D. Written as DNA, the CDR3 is TGTGCCAGCAGCTTGAATTCCGAGCAGTACTTC. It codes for CASSLNSEQYF.